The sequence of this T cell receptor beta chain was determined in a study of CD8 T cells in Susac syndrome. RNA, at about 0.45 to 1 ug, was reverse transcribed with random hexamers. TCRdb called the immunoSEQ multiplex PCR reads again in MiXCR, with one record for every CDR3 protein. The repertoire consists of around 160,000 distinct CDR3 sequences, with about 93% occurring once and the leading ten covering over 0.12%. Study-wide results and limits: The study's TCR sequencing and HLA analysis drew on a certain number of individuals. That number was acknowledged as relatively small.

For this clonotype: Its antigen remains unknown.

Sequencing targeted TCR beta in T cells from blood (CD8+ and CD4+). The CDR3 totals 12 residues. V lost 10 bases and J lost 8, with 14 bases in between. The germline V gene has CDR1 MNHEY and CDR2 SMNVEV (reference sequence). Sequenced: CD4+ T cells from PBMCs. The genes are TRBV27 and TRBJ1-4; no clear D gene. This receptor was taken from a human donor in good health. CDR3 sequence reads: CATGSVGEKLFF. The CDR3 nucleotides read TGTGCCACCGGGAGCGTAGGGGAAAAACTGTTTTTT.